The 11 T cell receptor beta chains below come from one sample, sequenced in a study of a mutant IDH1 vaccine in newly diagnosed glioma. Time point noted: week 35, safety follow-up. Every vaccination contained 300 ug of the mutant IDH1 20-mer peptide and was paired with topical imiquimod. Their recognized antigens are unknown. TCRdb keeps only in-frame clones here, not all; method: immunoSEQ multiplex PCR. The sample carries about 68,000 clones, about four fifths recorded once. Specimen: PBMCs, collected from a glioma patient whose treatment included an IDH1 peptide vaccine. The receptors derive from a man aged 18 to 30 with glioma.

The V gene is TRBV27, the J gene TRBJ1-5; perhaps TRBD1 as D (5 bases). Trimming cost V 3 bases and J 2 bases, with 11 bases left between them. The CDR3 runs to 15 residues. CDR1 and CDR2 (germline): MNHEY, SMNVEV (reference sequence). CDR3 protein: CASSLEGYGNQPQHF. The CDR3 DNA sequence: TGTGCCAGCAGTTTGGAGGGGTACGGCAATCAGCCCCAGCATTTT.

The rearrangement joins TRBV10-3 to TRBJ2-7, with 11 bases fitting TRBD2. Trimming removed 11 bases from V and 6 bases from J; junction bases left unmatched: 9. This CDR3 comprises 13 residues. Germline CDR1 and CDR2: ENHRY and SYGVKD. Written as DNA, the CDR3 is TGTGCCGCCCAGCTAGCGGGAGGCTCCGAGCAGTACTTC. Amino acids: CAAQLAGGSEQYF.

The gene calls are TRBV5-4 and TRBJ2-4; TRBD1 matches 11 bases. After removal of 4 bases from V and 6 bases from J, the junction contained 3 bases not matched to a gene. The CDR3 extends over 14 amino acids. The germline CDR1 and CDR2 sequences are SGHNT and YYREEE (reference sequence). CDR3 sequence reads: CASSPGTGGNIQYF. The CDR3 DNA is TGTGCCAGCAGCCCGGGGACAGGGGGAAACATTCAGTACTTC.

This sequence joins TRBV4-3 and TRBJ2-1, with 7 nucleotides matching TRBD1. The V segment lost 1 base and the J segment 2 bases; nucleotides outside the gene matches: 8. This CDR3 contains 17 residues. Germline assignment: CDR1 LGHNA and CDR2 YSLEER. CDR3 sequence reads: CASSQVYTGVAYNEQFF. In DNA form, the CDR3 reads TGCGCCAGCAGCCAAGTGTATACAGGGGTGGCCTACAATGAGCAGTTCTTC.

The genes are TRBV15 and TRBJ1-5; the D is unclear. Looked up from germline, CDR1 is LNHNV and CDR2 is YYDKDF (reference sequence). CDR3 length equals 16 residues. Trimming took off 0 bases at V and 9 bases at J, with 18 bases between the two ends. The CDR3 region has the DNA TGTGCCACCAGCAGAGATCGGTCGACTTTCGGGTGGCCCCAGCATTTT. Translation gives CATSRDRSTFGWPQHF.

The J gene is TRBJ1-5, the V gene TRBV18; D possibly corresponds to TRBD1 (6 bases). The germline V and J ends were trimmed by 4 bases and 4 bases, with 8 bases remaining between them. CDR3 length: 13 amino acids. Germline CDR1 is KGHSH and CDR2 is LQKENI. The CDR3 bases are TGTGCCAGCTCACTCGGACAGAATCAGCCCCAGCATTTT. Its protein product is CASSLGQNQPQHF. The entire variable domain, with the rest obtained from reference TRBV18 and TRBJ1-5, is as follows: NAGVMQNPRHLVRRRGQEARLRCSPMKGHSHVYWYRQLPEEGLKFMVYLQKENIIDESGMPKERFSAEFPKEGPSILRIQQVVRGDSAAYFCASSLGQNQPQHFGDGTRLSIL.

The V gene is TRBV6-4, the J gene TRBJ2-1, with D possibly matching TRBD2 (6 bases). CDR1 is MRHNA, CDR2 SNTAGT, per germline. Trimming stripped 3 bases from V and 0 bases from J, with 9 bases between. There are 15 residues in the CDR3. This CDR3 is CASSEEAGSYNEQFF. In DNA form, the CDR3 reads TGTGCCAGCAGTGAAGAAGCGGGCTCCTACAATGAGCAGTTCTTC.

This clone has more than one count but fewer than ten. This chain joins TRBV9 and TRBJ2-2; 7 bases line up with TRBD1. The germline V gene has CDR1 SGDLS and CDR2 YYNGEE. V was pared by 4 bases and J by 6 bases, with 9 bases of the junction left unmatched. The length of the CDR3 is 15 residues. CDR3 loop: CASSTWDSLAGELFF. The CDR3 DNA reads TGTGCCAGCAGCACCTGGGACAGCCTGGCCGGGGAGCTGTTTTTT.

This rearrangement joins TRBV30 to TRBJ1-1; D perhaps matches TRBD1 (5 bases). CDR3 size: 10 residues. Between the trimmed V and J ends, which lost 5 bases and 11 bases, there was a span of 12 bases. CDR1 is GTSNPN and CDR2 is SVGIG in the germline V gene (reference sequence). In DNA, the CDR3 is TGTGCCTGGGGCCCCGGGGCGGCTTTCTTT. It specifies CAWGPGAAFF. Full variable domain (missing parts from reference TRBV30 and TRBJ1-1): SQTIHQWPATLVQPVGSPLSLECTVEGTSNPNLYWYRQAAGRGLQLLFYSVGIGQISSEVPQNLSASRPQDRQFILSSKKLLLSDSGFYLCAWGPGAAFFGQGTRLTVV.

The chain combines TRBV28 with TRBJ1-1, with D uncertain. The CDR3 extends over 16 amino acids. V lost 3 bases, J lost 0 bases, and 14 bases lay in between. Germline V gene sequence: CDR1 MDHEN, CDR2 SYDVKM. In nucleotides, the CDR3 is TGTGCCAGCAGTTTGGTAGGGCTCGGCATGAACACTGAAGCTTTCTTT. Its translation is CASSLVGLGMNTEAFF.

The V call is TRBV30, the J call TRBJ1-1; D gene ambiguous. The length of the CDR3 is 14 residues. Germline V CDR1 and CDR2: GTSNPN, SVGIG (reference sequence). V dropped 0 bases and J dropped 1 base, with 9 bases sitting between them. The CDR3 is CAWSVSWGNTEAFF. The CDR3 DNA reads as TGTGCCTGGAGTGTTTCATGGGGGAACACTGAAGCTTTCTTT.